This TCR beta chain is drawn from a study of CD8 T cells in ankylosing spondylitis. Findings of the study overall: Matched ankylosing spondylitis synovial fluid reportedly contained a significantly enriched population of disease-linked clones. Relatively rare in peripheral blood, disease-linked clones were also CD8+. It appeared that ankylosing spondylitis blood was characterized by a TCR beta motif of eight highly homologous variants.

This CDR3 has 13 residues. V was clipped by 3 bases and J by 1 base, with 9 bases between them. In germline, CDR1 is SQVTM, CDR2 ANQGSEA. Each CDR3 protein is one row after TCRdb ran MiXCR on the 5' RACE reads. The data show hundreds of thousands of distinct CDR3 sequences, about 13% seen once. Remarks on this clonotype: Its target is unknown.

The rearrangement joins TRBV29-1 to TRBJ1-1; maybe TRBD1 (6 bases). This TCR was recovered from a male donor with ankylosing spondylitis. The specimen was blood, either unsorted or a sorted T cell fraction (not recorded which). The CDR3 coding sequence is TGCAGCGTTGAGGGGGCTTCGAACACTGAAGCTTTCTTT. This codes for CSVEGASNTEAFF. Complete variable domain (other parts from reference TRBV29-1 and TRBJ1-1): SAVISQKPSRDICQRGTSLTIQCQVDSQVTMMFWYRQQPGQSLTLIATANQGSEATYESGFVIDKFPISRPNLTFSTLTVSNMSPEDSSIYLCSVEGASNTEAFFGQGTRLTVV.